The rows below give T cell receptor beta chains drawn from one sample of a study of T cell repertoires in cytomegalovirus infection. One entry per CDR3 protein, called by TCRdb with MiXCR from the reads. The data show around 740,000 distinct CDR3 sequences, 35% seen once. Sequencing was carried out using PBMCs. The receptors were gathered from a human donor in good health (CMV status not recorded). Some clones in this sample may be carry-over from other donors' samples. Both conserved end residues are part of each CDR3. A D gene is named only where the DNA matches it firmly. Where a row states a size, it is once, few, many or the class of an expanded clone; other rows omit it.

j_gene,v_gene,abundance,d_gene,CDR3aa,CDR3nt
TRBJ2-7,TRBV12-3/TRBV12-4,.,TRBD1,CASSFTLDRGLEQYF,TGTGCCAGCAGTTTCACCCTGGACAGGGGGCTTGAGCAGTACTTC
TRBJ1-3,TRBV7-2,few,.,CASTRGPSGNTIYF,TGTGCCAGCACCCGTGGACCTTCTGGAAACACCATATATTTT
TRBJ1-2,TRBV19,.,.,CASSMGRGGYTF,TGTGCCAGTAGTATGGGCCGAGGTGGCTACACCTTC
TRBJ1-1,TRBV30,.,.,CAWTFGRDTEDFF,TGTGCCTGGACCTTTGGCAGGGACACTGAAGATTTCTTT
TRBJ1-5,TRBV6-1,many,.,CASKGVYRASNQPQHF,TGTGCCAGCAAAGGGGTTTACAGGGCGAGCAATCAGCCCCAGCATTTT
TRBJ1-5,TRBV12-3/TRBV12-4,few,TRBD1,CASSLTGTGFNQPQHF,TGTGCCAGCAGTTTAACGGGGACAGGATTCAATCAGCCCCAGCATTTT
TRBJ2-7,TRBV7-9,.,.,CASSTDGGTVIVYEQYF,TGTGCCAGCAGCACCGACGGGGGAACGGTCATTGTCTACGAGCAGTACTTC
TRBJ2-5,TRBV27,.,.,CASSRRTRTQETQYF,TGTGCCAGCAGTAGGCGGACTCGGACCCAAGAGACCCAGTACTTC
TRBJ2-3,TRBV5-4,.,.,CASSLRSRLEDTQYF,TGTGCCAGCAGCTTGCGGAGTCGCCTAGAAGATACGCAGTATTTT
TRBJ2-7,TRBV27,.,.,CASSGWVRYEQYF,TGTGCCAGCAGTGGTTGGGTTCGCTACGAGCAGTACTTC
TRBJ2-3,TRBV4-1,.,TRBD1,CASSQDRTGTRTDTQYF,TGCGCCAGCAGCCAAGATAGGACAGGGACGAGGACAGATACGCAGTATTTT
TRBJ2-3,TRBV28,.,TRBD2,CASISGGAGDTQYF,TGTGCCAGTATTAGCGGGGGGGCCGGAGATACGCAGTATTTT
TRBJ1-1,TRBV7-2,few,.,CASSLVRAGGTEAFF,TGTGCCAGCAGCTTAGTTCGGGCGGGGGGCACTGAAGCTTTCTTT
TRBJ1-4,TRBV20-1,.,.,CSASSDTEKLFF,TGCAGTGCTAGTTCAGATACTGAAAAACTGTTTTTT
TRBJ2-5,TRBV5-5,.,TRBD2,CASSGNSGGAETQYF,TGTGCCAGCAGCGGGAATAGCGGGGGGGCTGAGACCCAGTACTTC
TRBJ2-1,TRBV24-1,.,.,CATSDSTRSPWDEQFF,TGTGCCACCAGTGACTCCACTAGGAGCCCTTGGGATGAGCAGTTCTTC